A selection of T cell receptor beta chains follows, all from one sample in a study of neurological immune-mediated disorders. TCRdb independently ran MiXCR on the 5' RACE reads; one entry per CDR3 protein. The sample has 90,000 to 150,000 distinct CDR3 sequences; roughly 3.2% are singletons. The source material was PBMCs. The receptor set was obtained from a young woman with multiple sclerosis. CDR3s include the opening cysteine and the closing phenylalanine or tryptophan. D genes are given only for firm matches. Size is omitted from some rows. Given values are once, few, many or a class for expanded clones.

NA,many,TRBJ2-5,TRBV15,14,CATSVKGGYETQYF,TGTGCCACCAGCGTAAAGGGGGGCTACGAGACCCAGTACTTC
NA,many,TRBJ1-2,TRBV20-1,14,CSARDRESNYGYTF,TGCAGTGCTAGGGACAGAGAATCTAACTATGGCTACACCTTC
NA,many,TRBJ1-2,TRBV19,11,CASSIVDGYTF,TGTGCCAGTAGTATAGTGGATGGCTACACCTTC
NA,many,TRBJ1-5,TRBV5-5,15,CASSLLGASNQPQHF,TGTGCCAGCAGCTTGCTGGGGGCTAGCAATCAGCCCCAGCATTTT
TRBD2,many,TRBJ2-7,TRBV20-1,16,CSARDWTSGSSYEQYF,TGCAGTGCTAGAGATTGGACTAGCGGGAGTTCCTACGAGCAGTACTTC
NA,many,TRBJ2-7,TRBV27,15,CASSLEGAAYYEQYF,TGTGCCAGCAGTTTGGAGGGGGCGGCGTACTACGAGCAGTACTTC
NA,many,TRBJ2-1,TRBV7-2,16,CASSYPAASSYNEQFF,TGTGCCAGCAGTTACCCAGCGGCCAGCTCCTACAATGAGCAGTTCTTC
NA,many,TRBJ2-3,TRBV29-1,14,CSVEFSGGADTQYF,TGCAGCGTTGAGTTCAGCGGAGGGGCAGATACGCAGTATTTT
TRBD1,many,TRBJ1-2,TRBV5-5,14,CASSDRQGGYGYTF,TGTGCCAGCAGCGACCGACAGGGGGGCTATGGCTACACCTTC
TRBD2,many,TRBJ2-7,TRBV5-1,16,CASSVSSGRALYEQYF,TGCGCCAGCAGCGTTAGTAGCGGGAGGGCCCTCTACGAGCAGTACTTC
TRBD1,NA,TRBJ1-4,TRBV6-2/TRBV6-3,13,CASTWTGKEKLFF,TGTGCCAGCACCTGGACAGGGAAAGAAAAACTGTTTTTT
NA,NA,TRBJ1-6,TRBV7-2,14,CASSPNGGISPLHF,TGTGCCAGCAGCCCCAACGGTGGGATTTCACCCCTCCACTTT
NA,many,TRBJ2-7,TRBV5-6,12,CASSIGQYEQYF,TGTGCCAGCAGCATTGGACAGTACGAGCAGTACTTC
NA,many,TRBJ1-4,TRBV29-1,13,CSVTTGVNEKLFF,TGCAGCGTTACTACAGGAGTTAATGAAAAACTGTTTTTT
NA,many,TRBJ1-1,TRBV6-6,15,CASSSRQNHYTEAFF,TGTGCCAGCAGTAGCAGACAGAACCATTACACTGAAGCTTTCTTT
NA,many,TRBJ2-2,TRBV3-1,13,CASSQGRAGELFF,TGTGCCAGCAGCCAAGGCAGGGCCGGGGAGCTGTTTTTT
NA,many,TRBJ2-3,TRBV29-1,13,CSVVGPQTDTQYF,TGCAGCGTTGTTGGCCCCCAAACAGATACGCAGTATTTT
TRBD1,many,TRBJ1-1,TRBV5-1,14,CASSTTGQGTEAFF,TGCGCCAGCAGCACGACTGGACAGGGAACTGAAGCTTTCTTT
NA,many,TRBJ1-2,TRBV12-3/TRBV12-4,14,CASRGQNANYGYTF,TGTGCCAGCAGAGGACAGAATGCTAACTATGGCTACACCTTC
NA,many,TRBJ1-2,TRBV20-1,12,CSANPGTYGYTF,TGCAGTGCTAACCCTGGGACCTATGGCTACACCTTC
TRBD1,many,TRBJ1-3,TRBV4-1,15,CASSPYGTAGNTIYF,TGCGCCAGCAGCCCATATGGGACAGCGGGAAACACCATATATTTT
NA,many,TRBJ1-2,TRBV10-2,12,CASSESGQSYTF,TGCGCCAGCAGTGAGTCGGGGCAAAGCTACACCTTC
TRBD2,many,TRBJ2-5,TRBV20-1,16,CSASSPGGRGQETQYF,TGCAGTGCTTCCTCACCGGGAGGACGGGGTCAAGAGACCCAGTACTTC
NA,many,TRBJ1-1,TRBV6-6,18,CASIKFGSGTRLNTEAFF,TGTGCCAGCATCAAATTTGGTTCGGGGACCAGATTGAACACTGAAGCTTTCTTT
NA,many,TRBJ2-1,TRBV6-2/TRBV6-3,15,CASSYGAGAREEQFF,TGTGCCAGCAGTTACGGGGCGGGGGCTAGAGAAGAGCAGTTCTTC
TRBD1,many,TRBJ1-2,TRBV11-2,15,CASSRFGDRGYGYTF,TGTGCCAGCAGCAGATTCGGAGACAGGGGCTATGGCTACACCTTC
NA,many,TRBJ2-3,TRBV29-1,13,CSVDKFLRDTQYF,TGCAGCGTTGATAAGTTTCTTCGAGATACGCAGTATTTT
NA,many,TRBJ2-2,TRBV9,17,CASSPPGLLANTGELFF,TGTGCCAGCAGCCCTCCGGGACTCCTAGCGAACACCGGGGAGCTGTTTTTT
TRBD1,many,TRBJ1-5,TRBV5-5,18,CASSHEEGQGADNQPQHF,TGTGCCAGCAGCCATGAGGAGGGACAGGGGGCCGATAATCAGCCCCAGCATTTT
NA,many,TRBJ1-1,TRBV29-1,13,CSVEAGLNTEAFF,TGCAGCGTTGAAGCAGGGTTGAACACTGAAGCTTTCTTT
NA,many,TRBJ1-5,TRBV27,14,CASSFPRQNQPQHF,TGTGCCAGCAGTTTTCCACGGCAGAATCAGCCCCAGCATTTT
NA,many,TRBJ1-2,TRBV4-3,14,CASSQDRVGYGYTF,TGCGCCAGCAGCCAAGACAGGGTGGGCTATGGCTACACCTTC
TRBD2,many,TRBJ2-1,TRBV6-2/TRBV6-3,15,CASSGRGGQYNEQFF,TGTGCCAGCAGTGGCCGGGGGGGCCAGTACAATGAGCAGTTCTTC
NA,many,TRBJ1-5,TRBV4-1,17,CASSPPARVGSNQPQHF,TGCGCCAGCAGCCCGCCGGCGAGGGTGGGAAGCAATCAGCCCCAGCATTTT
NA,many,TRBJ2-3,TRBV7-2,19,CASSLGSWTQGTGADTQYF,TGTGCCAGCAGCTTAGGGAGTTGGACACAGGGTACCGGAGCAGATACGCAGTATTTT
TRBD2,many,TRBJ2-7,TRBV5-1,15,CASSGLAGGPYEQYF,TGCGCCAGCTCTGGACTAGCGGGAGGTCCCTACGAGCAGTACTTC
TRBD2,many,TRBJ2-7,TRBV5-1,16,CASSFDGTSGPYEQYF,TGCGCCAGCAGCTTCGACGGGACTAGCGGCCCCTACGAGCAGTACTTC
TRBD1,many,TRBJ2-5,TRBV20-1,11,CSAGQEGTQYF,TGCAGTGCGGGACAGGAGGGGACCCAGTACTTC
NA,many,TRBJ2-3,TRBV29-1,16,CSAKTTARTSTDTQYF,TGCAGCGCCAAGACTACCGCGCGCACTAGCACAGATACGCAGTATTTT
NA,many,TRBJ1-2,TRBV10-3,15,CAIRGNTALNYGYTF,TGTGCCATCAGGGGTAACACAGCTCTCAACTATGGCTACACCTTC
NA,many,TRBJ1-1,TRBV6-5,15,CASSTRWGGGTEAFF,TGTGCCAGCAGTACCCGTTGGGGCGGGGGCACTGAAGCTTTCTTT
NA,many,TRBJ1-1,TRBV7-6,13,CASSLGVSTEAFF,TGTGCCAGCAGCTTAGGCGTTAGCACTGAAGCTTTCTTT
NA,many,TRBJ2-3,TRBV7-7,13,CASSLGRGGTQYF,TGTGCCAGCAGCTTAGGGCGGGGAGGTACGCAGTATTTT
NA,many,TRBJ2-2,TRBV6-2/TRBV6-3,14,CASSYYSNTGELFF,TGTGCCAGCAGTTACTACAGCAACACCGGGGAGCTGTTTTTT
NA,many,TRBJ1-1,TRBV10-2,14,CASGRFSSGTEAFF,TGCGCCAGCGGGCGGTTTAGTTCCGGCACTGAAGCTTTCTTT
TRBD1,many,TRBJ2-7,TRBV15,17,CATSSGTGSLWAYEQYF,TGTGCCACCAGCTCCGGGACAGGGAGCCTCTGGGCCTACGAGCAGTACTTC
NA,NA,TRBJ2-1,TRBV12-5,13,CASGLGHLGEQFF,TGTGCTAGTGGTTTGGGCCACTTGGGTGAGCAGTTCTTC
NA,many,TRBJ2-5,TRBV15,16,CATSRDKGGLEETQYF,TGTGCCACCAGCAGAGATAAAGGCGGGCTAGAGGAGACCCAGTACTTC
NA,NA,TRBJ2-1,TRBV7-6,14,CASSQGPLGDEQFF,TGTGCCAGCAGCCAGGGCCCCCTCGGGGATGAGCAGTTCTTC
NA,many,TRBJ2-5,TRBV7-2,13,CASSLSLQETQYF,TGTGCCAGCAGCTTAAGTCTGCAAGAGACCCAGTACTTC
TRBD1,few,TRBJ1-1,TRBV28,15,CASLGQGSFYTEAFF,TGTGCCAGCTTAGGACAGGGATCTTTCTATACTGAAGCTTTCTTT
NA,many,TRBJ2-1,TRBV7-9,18,CASRGARGWFVSYNEQFF,TGTGCCAGCAGGGGGGCTCGAGGGTGGTTTGTCTCCTACAATGAGCAGTTCTTC
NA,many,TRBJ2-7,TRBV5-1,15,CASSLNGGRGYEQYF,TGCGCCAGCAGCCTCAACGGTGGCAGGGGATACGAGCAGTACTTC
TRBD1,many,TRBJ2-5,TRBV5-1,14,CASSQDRVQETQYF,TGCGCCAGCAGCCAAGACAGGGTCCAAGAGACCCAGTACTTC